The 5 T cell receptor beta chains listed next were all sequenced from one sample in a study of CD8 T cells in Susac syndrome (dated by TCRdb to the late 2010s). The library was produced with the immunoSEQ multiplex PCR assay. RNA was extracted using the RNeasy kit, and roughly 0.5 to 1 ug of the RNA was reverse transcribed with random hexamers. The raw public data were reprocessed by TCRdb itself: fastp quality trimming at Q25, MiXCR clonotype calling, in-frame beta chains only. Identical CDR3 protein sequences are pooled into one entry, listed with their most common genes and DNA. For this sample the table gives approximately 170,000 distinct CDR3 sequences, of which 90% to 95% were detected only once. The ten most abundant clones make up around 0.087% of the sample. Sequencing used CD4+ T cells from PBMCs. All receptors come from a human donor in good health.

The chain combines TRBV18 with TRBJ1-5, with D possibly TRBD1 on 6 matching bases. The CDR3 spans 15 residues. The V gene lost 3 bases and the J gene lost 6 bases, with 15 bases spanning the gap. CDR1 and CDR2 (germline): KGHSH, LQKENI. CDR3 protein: CASSPVGALGQPQHF. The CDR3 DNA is TGTGCCAGCTCACCGGTGGGGGCCCTAGGTCAGCCCCAGCATTTT. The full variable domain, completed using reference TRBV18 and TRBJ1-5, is NAGVMQNPRHLVRRRGQEARLRCSPMKGHSHVYWYRQLPEEGLKFMVYLQKENIIDESGMPKERFSAEFPKEGPSILRIQQVVRGDSAAYFCASSPVGALGQPQHFGDGTRLSIL.

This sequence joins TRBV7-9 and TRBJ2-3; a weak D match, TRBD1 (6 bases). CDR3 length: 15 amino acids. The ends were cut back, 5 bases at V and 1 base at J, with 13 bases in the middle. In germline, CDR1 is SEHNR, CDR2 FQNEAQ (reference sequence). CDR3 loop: CASSPGAGGTDTQYF. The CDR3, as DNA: TGTGCCAGCAGCCCCGGGGCAGGGGGCACAGATACGCAGTATTTT.

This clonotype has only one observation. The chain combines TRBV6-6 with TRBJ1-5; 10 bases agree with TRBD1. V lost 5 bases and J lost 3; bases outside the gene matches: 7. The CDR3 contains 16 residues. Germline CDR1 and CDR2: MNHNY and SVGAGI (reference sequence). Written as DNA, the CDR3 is TGTGCCAGCAGTCCCCGGGACAGGGGTGACAATCAGCCCCAGCATTTT. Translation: CASSPRDRGDNQPQHF.

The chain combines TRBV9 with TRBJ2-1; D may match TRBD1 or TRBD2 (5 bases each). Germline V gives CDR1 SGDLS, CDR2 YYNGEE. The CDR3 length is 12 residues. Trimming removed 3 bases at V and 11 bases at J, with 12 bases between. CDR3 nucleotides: TGTGCCAGCAGCGCAGCCGGGACGCAGCAGTTCTTC. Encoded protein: CASSAAGTQQFF.

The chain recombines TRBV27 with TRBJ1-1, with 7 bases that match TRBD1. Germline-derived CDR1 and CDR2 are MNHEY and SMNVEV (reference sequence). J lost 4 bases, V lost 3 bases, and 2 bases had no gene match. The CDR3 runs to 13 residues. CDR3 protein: CASSLTGSTEAFF. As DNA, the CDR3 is TGTGCCAGCAGTTTGACAGGGAGCACTGAAGCTTTCTTT.